This T cell receptor (beta chain) was observed in a study of neoadjuvant anti-PD-1 for oral cavity cancer. Study overall: Before surgery, most patients got three to four biweekly 3 mg/kg nivolumab doses. Patients without progression received a fourth nivolumab dose around day 43, then surgical resection on days 50-56.

Using immunoSEQ multiplex PCR, the repertoire was profiled, and TCRdb retains in-frame clones only, with some absent. This table holds roughly 10,000 clones, 63% found once. Time point described: after neoadjuvant nivolumab, at surgical resection. The ends were cut back, 0 bases at V and 0 bases at J, with 12 bases in the middle. The CDR3 runs to 16 residues. Germline-derived CDR1 and CDR2 are MNHNS and SASEGT. This receptor was taken from a person aged 35-79 years with oral cavity squamous cell carcinoma. This material consisted of tumor tissue, taken after nivolumab (anti-PD-1) treatment. The rearrangement links TRBV6-1 to TRBJ2-7; D is unclear. This CDR3 is CASSEADGTPSYEQYF. The DNA of the CDR3 is TGTGCCAGCAGTGAAGCGGACGGAACTCCCTCCTACGAGCAGTACTTC.